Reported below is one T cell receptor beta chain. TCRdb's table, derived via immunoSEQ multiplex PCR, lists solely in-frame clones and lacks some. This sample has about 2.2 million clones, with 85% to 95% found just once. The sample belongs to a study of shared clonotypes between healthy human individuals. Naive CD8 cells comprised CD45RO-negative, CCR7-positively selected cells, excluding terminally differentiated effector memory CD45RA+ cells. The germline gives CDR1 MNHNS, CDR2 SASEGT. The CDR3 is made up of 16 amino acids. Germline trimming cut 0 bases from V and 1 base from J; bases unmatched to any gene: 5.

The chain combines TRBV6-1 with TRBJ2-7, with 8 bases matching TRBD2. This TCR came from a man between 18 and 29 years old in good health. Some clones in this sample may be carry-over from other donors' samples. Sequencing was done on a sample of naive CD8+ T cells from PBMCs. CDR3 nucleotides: TGTGCCAGCAGTGAAGCCCCCCGGGGGGGATCCTACGAGCAGTACTTC. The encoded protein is CASSEAPRGGSYEQYF.